One sample yielded the 8 T cell receptor beta chains listed below, sequenced in a study of OX40 agonist ivuxolimab in advanced cancers. The table came from immunoSEQ multiplex PCR; TCRdb's copy has only in-frame clones and leaves some out. In the table there are some 68,000 clones, about 88% of which are singletons. Sequenced material: CD4+ or CD8+ T cells sorted from blood, taken in a trial of the OX40 agonist ivuxolimab. These receptors were collected from an adult with an advanced solid tumor such as melanoma, head and neck, liver or kidney cancer.

V gene TRBV25-1 combines with J gene TRBJ2-2, with D possibly being TRBD1 (7 bases). The ends were cut back, 6 bases at V and 4 bases at J, with 15 bases in the middle. CDR1 is MGHDK, CDR2 SYGVNS, per germline. There are 15 residues in the CDR3. In DNA form, the CDR3 reads TGTGCCAGCAGGGACCGACAGGGAGGCACCGGGGAGCTGTTTTTT. It encodes CASRDRQGGTGELFF.

CDR3 sequence reads: CASSRAGANSPLHF. In DNA form, the CDR3 reads TGTGCCAGCTCACGGGCGGGTGCTAATTCACCCCTCCACTTT. The gene calls are TRBV18 and TRBJ1-6; D ambiguous. Germline CDR1 is KGHSH and CDR2 is LQKENI. CDR3 length: 14 amino acids. Trimming shortened V by 4 bases and J by 6 bases, and 10 bases separated the two germline ends.

This chain links TRBV5-4 with TRBJ2-2; 13 nucleotides match TRBD2. This CDR3 is 17 amino acids long. The germline V gene has CDR1 SGHNT and CDR2 YYREEE (reference sequence). V lost 5 bases and J lost 5; bases outside the gene matches: 9. The CDR3 protein is CASSPGLAGSRTGELFF. The CDR3 DNA follows: TGTGCCAGCAGTCCGGGACTAGCGGGAAGCAGGACCGGGGAGCTGTTTTTT.

This chain connects TRBV28 to TRBJ2-6, with a possible D match to TRBD1 (6 bases). Trimming took 6 bases from V and 0 from J, leaving 21 bases between them. The germline gives CDR1 MDHEN, CDR2 SYDVKM. CDR3 length: 19 amino acids. The chain's CDR3 is CASRATGGTTLSGANVLTF. As DNA, the CDR3 is TGTGCCAGCAGGGCGACTGGTGGGACAACTCTCTCTGGGGCCAACGTCCTGACTTTC.

The V and J genes are TRBV4-2 and TRBJ2-2, with D possibly being TRBD1 (6 bases). CDR3 length: 14 amino acids. Germline V CDR1 and CDR2: LGHNA, YNFKEQ. Trimming removed 3 bases at V and 5 bases at J, with 10 bases between. The CDR3, as DNA: TGTGCCAGCAGCCATACCCAGGGGACCGGGGAGCTGTTTTTT. The encoded protein is CASSHTQGTGELFF.

This rearrangement joins TRBV28 to TRBJ1-6; no definite D call. CDR1 is MDHEN, CDR2 SYDVKM, per germline. Trimming removed 6 bases at V and 12 bases at J, with 21 bases between. The CDR3 is 15 residues long. CDR3: CASSPSGSLKGPLHF. CDR3 DNA: TGTGCCAGCAGCCCCTCGGGTTCCTTAAAAGGACCCCTCCACTTT.

As concerns this clone: This specimen includes other DNA sequences encoding the same CDR3. V gene TRBV4-1 combines with J gene TRBJ1-1; D is ambiguous. CDR1 and CDR2 from the germline V gene are MGHRA and YSYEKL. V was clipped by 1 base and J by 0 bases, with 9 bases between them. This CDR3 is built from 15 residues. The CDR3 loop reads CASSQVYSLNTEAFF. The CDR3, as DNA: TGCGCCAGCAGCCAAGTATACAGTTTGAACACTGAAGCTTTCTTT.

The V call is TRBV11-3, the J call TRBJ2-1, with 11 bases lining up with TRBD1. Losses at the gene ends were 5 bases for V and 7 bases for J; bases not matched to a gene: 7. This CDR3 is 15 amino acids long. The V gene's germline CDR1 is SGHNT and CDR2 YENEEA. The CDR3 DNA follows: TGTGCCAGCAGCGCCCGGACAGGGGGCAGGAATGAGCAGTTCTTC. This sequence encodes CASSARTGGRNEQFF.